Here is one TCR beta chain with its context. This clonotype has a handful of counts. No antigen is known for it. No base qualities exist here, and no much larger clone lies one base off it. CDR1 and CDR2, looked up from the germline V gene, are SGHTA and FQGTGA. CDR3 length: 15 amino acids, cysteine to phenylalanine. Just CDR3 DNA is preserved here, 45 bases in frame from base 1. V is pared back by 5 bases and J by 6 bases, with 14 bases lying between the germline termini. This was a case-control study nested in a cohort of healthcare workers in London, UK, who had nasopharyngeal swab PCR tests and blood samples taken every week. Healthcare workers were recruited during the week of the UK lockdown, between 23 and 31 March 2020, and followed weekly for up to roughly 16 weeks. This sample was taken from a study of early T cells in non-severe SARS-CoV-2 infection (TCRdb year 2021). Context from the whole study: Bulk RNA from unsorted whole blood was used for TCR sequencing, so alpha and beta chains could not be paired.

Overall study outcomes, separate from this receptor: Matching against VDJdb was skewed toward anti-spike CD8 responses, likely underestimated virus-specific expansions, and missed private and CD4 specificities.

Library method: 5' RACE. The sequencing machine was a NextSeq 500. To correct for sequencing error and PCR bias, the TCR library protocol tagged individual cDNA molecules with unique molecular identifiers. Both TCR alpha and beta chains were sequenced, and tight co-correlation was observed between alpha and beta sequence abundances in each sample. The source study handled its data this way. Decombinator V4 was used to annotate TCR sequences for V gene, J gene and CDR3. Expanded TCRs were defined as changing significantly between any two time points under a Poisson model with p below 0.0001. TCR abundances were normalised to the total number of TCRs sequenced in each sample and reported as counts per million. TRAV1-2 paired with TRAJ12, TRAJ20 or TRAJ33 defined MAIT TCRs, while TRAV10 paired with TRAJ18 defined iNKT TCRs. VDJdb, accessed on 1 November 2021, was searched for TCRs annotated for CMV, EBV and SARS-CoV-2, and TCRs annotated for more than one antigen were excluded. Using fastp at Q25 and MiXCR, TCRdb reprocessed the public reads and kept productive beta chains. For every CDR3 protein sequence, its rows merge into one entry that carries the most common genes and DNA. For this entry, the V and J calls and clone size follow TCRdb and not the study's own pipeline. For this sample the table gives 75,000 or so distinct CDR3 sequences, of which 11% to 15% were detected only once. 9.5% to 13% of the sample goes to the ten largest clones.

This TCR derives from an adult who was a healthcare worker with PCR-confirmed SARS-CoV-2 infection or an uninfected control (not recorded which). In this chain, TRBV7-3 is recombined with TRBJ1-6; tentative D gene TRBD1, with 5 bases matching. The sequenced material came from whole blood. The DNA reads TGTGCCAGCAGCAGAGAGGGACGCGGTAATTCACCCCTCCACTTT. Its amino acids are CASSREGRGNSPLHF.